Listed here is a single T cell receptor (beta chain). Its antigen is not known. The V gene's germline CDR1 is SGHDT and CDR2 YYEEEE. V lost 1 base and J lost 0, with 8 bases in between. The CDR3 runs 16 residues. This entry is derived from a study of response to subunit inactivated influenza vaccine. Findings of the study overall: A suggestion made by the authors is that each seasonal influenza vaccination recruits few new T cells.

TCRdb re-called the RT-PCR reads through MiXCR, storing one row per CDR3 protein. The sample has under 550,000 distinct CDR3 sequences; approximately 7.7% are singletons. V and J are TRBV5-6 and TRBJ2-6; D gene unclear. This TCR came from a man between 50 and 75 years old who received an inactivated influenza vaccine. The sample here was PBMCs from blood, taken 23 months after vaccination. CDR3 nucleotide sequence: TGTGCCAGCAGCTTGATGGTGGCCTCTGGGGCCAACGTCCTGACTTTC. It encodes CASSLMVASGANVLTF.